The present entry profiles one TCR beta chain with its context. The data derive from a study of blood T cells in healthy people across ages. It was with a sample-barcoded 5' primer and a J-beta primer mix that a second PCR of about 6 to 11 cycles was run. MiXCR was run by TCRdb on the 5' RACE reads, yielding one entry per CDR3 protein. The table shows about 1.6 million distinct CDR3 sequences, with roughly a third occurring only once. The clonotype was recovered from a woman under 40 in good health. The sequenced sample consisted of blood.

This CDR3 reads CASSVGEQYQETQYF. The CDR3 DNA follows: TGTGCCAGCAGCGTCGGAGAGCAGTACCAAGAGACCCAGTACTTC. The chain couples TRBV4-2 to TRBJ2-5; unclear D gene. The CDR3 spans 15 residues. Trimming pared 5 bases from V and 0 bases from J, leaving 13 bases between. Germline assignment: CDR1 LGHNA and CDR2 YNFKEQ.